This note documents a single TCR beta chain sequence. This PCR relied on a set of 60 Vbeta primers and 13 Jbeta primers. Only in-frame clones appear in the TCRdb table, and some are missing; sequencing was by immunoSEQ multiplex PCR. The sample includes approximately 160,000 clones, about four fifths of them seen just once. This record belongs to a study of cytomegalovirus exposure and HLA in healthy donors. Study background: T cells numbering around 180 million yielded some 110 million unique TCR beta sequences in an earlier analysis.

The receptor's source is a woman aged 45-60 years in good health and CMV-seropositive. Sequencing input: PBMCs.

In DNA form, the CDR3 reads TGTGCCAGCAGCGTAGATTCAGGGTTTGTTGATGAGCAGTTCTTC. This gives the protein CASSVDSGFVDEQFF. The chain couples TRBV9 to TRBJ2-1, with D possibly matching TRBD1 (5 bases). Germline CDR1 and CDR2: SGDLS and YYNGEE. CDR3 size: 15 residues. The germline V and J ends were trimmed by 0 bases and 8 bases, with 15 bases remaining between them.